This entry concerns a single TCR beta chain. The data originate from a study of blood T cell repertoires in COVID-19. About the study: The United States, Italy and Spain supplied acute and convalescent COVID-19 samples.

Trimming cost V 6 bases and J 2 bases, with 13 bases left between them. Germline CDR1 and CDR2: SGHAT and FQNNGV. The CDR3 covers 15 residues. The data were produced by immunoSEQ multiplex PCR, yet TCRdb's version contains in-frame clones alone and is incomplete. Here the sample spans roughly 59,000 clones, 65% to 80% being singletons. The receptor comes from a human donor in a cohort sampled during active COVID-19. Material for sequencing was peripheral blood. The chain uses TRBV11-2 and TRBJ1-4, with D unresolved. CDR3 coding DNA: TGTGCCAGCAGAATTACTGGGAGGACTAATGAAAAACTGTTTTTT. Residues: CASRITGRTNEKLFF.